The clone carrying this T cell receptor (beta chain) was seen more than once but under ten times. Its antigen is as yet unknown. The sample comes from a study of spatial heterogeneity in lung cancer. Findings and caveats of the study: One measure, the expanded intratumoral alpha and beta TCR count, tracked tumor mutation counts.

Each CDR3 protein gets one entry after TCRdb re-called the 5' RACE reads with MiXCR. This sample yields about 30,000 distinct CDR3 sequences, of which more than 5.5% are seen a single time; more than 20% belongs to the top ten. The junction had 9 bases not matched to a gene; V was cut back by 6 bases and J by 5 bases. The CDR3 extends over 13 amino acids. Germline CDR1 is DFQATT and CDR2 is SNEGSKA (reference sequence). Indicated time point: sample taken at primary tumor resection. The sample was lung tumor tissue, taken at surgery. The chain is built from TRBV20-1 and TRBJ1-1; 7 nucleotides line up with TRBD1. This TCR was sampled from a male donor with early-stage non-small cell lung cancer. CDR3 loop: CSALDRRGTEAFF. The CDR3 region has the DNA TGCAGTGCCTTGGACAGGAGGGGGACTGAAGCTTTCTTT.